The rows below give T cell receptor beta chains drawn from one sample of a study of TIL therapy for anti-PD-1-resistant metastatic lung cancer. TCRdb keeps only in-frame clones here, not all; method: immunoSEQ multiplex PCR. The repertoire has fewer than 20,000 clones, less than 80% of them found once; the top ten carry 36%. The source material was blood, sampled at baseline. Source of these receptors: a person aged 25 to 85 with non-small cell lung cancer. Both conserved end residues are trimmed from each CDR3. Clone size is not always given. Where it is, it says once, few, many or a class for expanded clones.

j_call clone_size v_call cdr3_aa
TRBJ1-2 once TRBV25-1 ASTHPGRPYGYT
TRBJ1-2 - TRBV7-2 ASRTGGSNYGYT
TRBJ2-1 - TRBV10-3 AIRESIQATNYNEQF
TRBJ2-2 - TRBV7-6 ASRLRSSGGLNTGELF
TRBJ1-2 few TRBV28 ASSAEVSGYT
TRBJ1-2 - TRBV11-2 ASSLDGLYGYT
TRBJ2-7 - TRBV7-8 ASSPDSYYEQY
TRBJ1-4 - TRBV4-3 ASSHETGGAGEKLF
TRBJ2-4 few TRBV27 ASSHGQGPWVVTKNIQY
TRBJ1-1 - TRBV29-1 SVQLAVNTEAF
TRBJ2-5 - TRBV6-6 ASSDRGAGQETQY
TRBJ1-4 few TRBV19 ASSISTFATNEKLF
TRBJ2-1 - TRBV27 ASSLLLNNEQF
TRBJ2-3 - TRBV6-4 ASSVQGATDTQY
TRBJ2-2 - TRBV4-3 ASSQEGMAGELF
TRBJ2-7 - TRBV7-8 ASSYQNLLTYEQY
TRBJ2-7 - TRBV5-4 ASSSSYEQY
TRBJ2-1 - TRBV4-1 ASSQDWGPAADEQF
TRBJ1-5 - TRBV18 ASSQAEGQPQH
TRBJ2-1 medium-sized TRBV7-8 ASTLPDRDTGYNEQF
TRBJ2-7 - TRBV29-1 SVDGDSLYEQY
TRBJ1-6 - TRBV9 ASSVSTGSSNNSPLH
TRBJ2-7 - TRBV28 VARDRGTYEQY
TRBJ1-6 - TRBV6-6 ASTRDSSSYNSPLH
TRBJ1-1 few TRBV6-4 ASSVRSNTEAF
TRBJ1-5 - TRBV6-1 ASSPGRNQPQH
TRBJ1-1 - TRBV28 ASSPRPLLTEAF
TRBJ2-1 few TRBV13 ASKPAGGREQF
TRBJ1-3 - TRBV9 ASSVESVNSGNTIY
TRBJ1-6 few TRBV10-3 AISPGQTNSPLH
TRBJ1-1 - TRBV10-1 ASSESDLNTEAF
TRBJ2-2 few TRBV6-4 ASSGQDTGELF
TRBJ2-7 - TRBV28 ASSATSGRTYEQY
TRBJ1-1 - TRBV2 ASSEGGQGSRAF
TRBJ1-2 - TRBV14 ASSQDTRGYT
TRBJ1-4 - TRBV19 ASQGGETANEKLF
TRBJ2-7 few TRBV25-1 ASSSQGLDEQY
TRBJ2-7 few TRBV6-1 ASSERTGEGYEQY
TRBJ2-3 once TRBV19 ASSLTSRVGISTDTQY
TRBJ1-3 - TRBV29-1 SVGQGGNTIY
TRBJ2-1 - TRBV7-3 ASSLDRLNEQF
TRBJ1-4 once TRBV29-1 SARQSNEKLF
TRBJ1-1 - TRBV19 ASSKGDHRGGGEAF
TRBJ2-7 - TRBV2 ASGGKNYEQY
TRBJ1-2 - TRBV5-1 ASSLRTGQGAGGYT
TRBJ1-2 - TRBV7-2 ASSLETWRTGNYGYT
TRBJ1-2 - TRBV6-6 ASSRSAGNYGYT
TRBJ2-4 - TRBV20-1 GSVAENIQY
TRBJ2-7 - TRBV27 ASKTGHYEQY
TRBJ2-3 - TRBV6-4 ASSDSSGGATDTQY
TRBJ2-7 once TRBV4-3 ASSQLGTGPGSLEQY
TRBJ2-2 - TRBV7-1 ASSLVGNTGELF
TRBJ2-5 - TRBV6-6 ASSYVGGGETQY
TRBJ2-2 - TRBV2 ASGRGRNTGELF
TRBJ1-6 - TRBV7-2 ASSNSGLSPLH
TRBJ1-5 - TRBV5-1 ASSRDSNQPQH
TRBJ1-5 - TRBV6-1 ASTPTGDSNQPQH
TRBJ2-7 few TRBV6-5 ASLGTNYEQY
TRBJ1-5 - TRBV10-3 AISEGDGAFNQPQH
TRBJ1-1 - TRBV27 ASSPWPGKGTEAF